Listed here are 24 T cell receptor beta chains from one sample, sequenced in a study of T cell responses to AZD1222 COVID-19 vaccine. Measured with immunoSEQ multiplex PCR; TCRdb has only the in-frame clones, and not every one. In the table there are about 94,000 clones, roughly 88% of which are singletons. This material consisted of peripheral blood, taken on day 0 of AZD1222 vaccination. These receptors came from an adult in good health.

Regarding this clone: The junction differs from germline at one of its ends, possibly a read error. The chain is built from TRBV11-2 and TRBJ2-5, with 7 bases that match TRBD2. Germline V gives CDR1 SGHAT, CDR2 FQNNGV. The CDR3 runs 16 residues. The CDR3 spells CASSYGLSGDQETQYF. CDR3 sequence (DNA): TGTGCCAGCAGCTACGGACTAAGCGGGGACCAGGAGACCCAGTACTTC.

The chain employs TRBV30 and TRBJ1-1, with a possible D match to TRBD1 (6 bases). CDR1 and CDR2 from the germline V gene are GTSNPN and SVGIG (reference sequence). The CDR3 loop spans 13 amino acids. The V end lost 2 bases, the J end lost 0 bases, and 7 bases lay between the germline ends. The CDR3 DNA reads as TGTGCCTGGAGTCAGGGGCTGAACACTGAAGCTTTCTTT. Its protein is CAWSQGLNTEAFF.

The gene calls are TRBV7-9 and TRBJ1-2; D unclear. The CDR3 is 14 amino acids. Trimming left V 1 base short and J 7 bases short, with 13 bases between. Germline loops: CDR1 SEHNR, CDR2 FQNEAQ (reference sequence). The CDR3: CASSLVAASGGYTF. The CDR3 region has the DNA TGTGCCAGCAGCTTAGTGGCCGCGAGCGGTGGCTACACCTTC.

The V call is TRBV28, the J call TRBJ1-4; TRBD1 is a possible D gene (6 bases). The CDR3 is 13 amino acids. The V and J ends lost 6 bases and 7 bases respectively, with 12 bases between them. Germline V gives CDR1 MDHEN, CDR2 SYDVKM. The CDR3 spells CASRDRSREKLFF. The CDR3 DNA reads TGTGCCAGCAGGGACAGAAGTCGTGAAAAACTGTTTTTT.

The rearrangement joins TRBV7-2 to TRBJ2-3; 10 positions agree with TRBD2. J lost 5 bases, V lost 4 bases, and 6 bases had no gene match. Germline V gene data show CDR1 as SGHTA and CDR2 as FQGNSA. This CDR3 is 15 amino acids long. The CDR3 DNA reads TGTGCCAGCAGCTCCCCGGTAGCGGGGGGAGATACGCAGTATTTT. Translated: CASSSPVAGGDTQYF.

The J gene is TRBJ2-2, the V gene TRBV7-9, with D possibly being TRBD2 (5 bases). Trimming removed 3 bases at V and 0 bases at J, with 5 bases between. CDR1 is SEHNR and CDR2 is FQNEAQ in the germline V gene (reference sequence). The CDR3 contains 14 residues. The CDR3 DNA sequence: TGTGCCAGCAGCTTCGGGGCGAACACCGGGGAGCTGTTTTTT. Protein sequence: CASSFGANTGELFF. Full variable domain (rest looked up from reference TRBV7-9 and TRBJ2-2): DTGVSQNPRHKITKRGQNVTFRCDPISEHNRLYWYRQTLGQGPEFLTYFQNEAQLEKSRLLSDRFSAERPKGSFSTLEIQRTEQGDSAMYLCASSFGANTGELFFGEGSRLTVL.

J is TRBJ2-7 and V is TRBV5-1; TRBD1 matches at 7 bases. With 4 bases clipped from V and 0 bases from J, the junction kept 7 bases outside the gene matches. Germline loops: CDR1 SGHRS, CDR2 YFSETQ. This CDR3 comprises 15 residues. The CDR3 protein is CASSRNRGNSYEQYF. The CDR3 nucleotides are TGCGCCAGCAGCCGTAACAGGGGTAACTCCTACGAGCAGTACTTC.

This chain joins TRBV4-3 and TRBJ1-2, with 8 bases lining up with TRBD1. The CDR3 covers 16 residues. Germline loops: CDR1 LGHNA, CDR2 YSLEER. The V segment lost 0 bases and the J segment 4 bases; nucleotides outside the gene matches: 7. The CDR3 sequence is CASSQDQDRVVYGYTF. The CDR3 region has the DNA TGCGCCAGCAGCCAAGATCAGGACAGGGTTGTCTATGGCTACACCTTC.

The V and J genes are TRBV27 and TRBJ2-2; TRBD1 matches at 7 bases. V lost 8 bases to trimming and J lost 4 bases; unmatched junction nucleotides: 7. The CDR3 consists of 14 residues. From germline, CDR1 is MNHEY and CDR2 SMNVEV (reference sequence). Here the CDR3 reads CASRTGETTGELFF. The CDR3 bases are TGTGCCAGCCGGACAGGCGAAACCACCGGGGAGCTGTTTTTT.

The rearrangement links TRBV5-1 to TRBJ2-1, with TRBD1 matching over 8 bases. The CDR3 has 17 amino acids. Germline V gene lookup returns CDR1 SGHRS and CDR2 YFSETQ. V dropped 0 bases and J dropped 9; count of bases not matched to a gene: 14. The CDR3: CASSLAPTVSGGREQFF. DNA for the CDR3: TGCGCCAGCAGCTTGGCGCCAACAGTCTCAGGGGGCCGTGAGCAGTTCTTC.

The chain combines TRBV19 with TRBJ2-3, with D possibly being TRBD2 (5 bases). Deletions cut 2 bases from V and 1 base from J, with 13 bases between. CDR3 size: 16 residues. Germline CDR1 LNHDA, CDR2 SQIVND (reference sequence). The CDR3 DNA reads as TGTGCCAGTAGTATAAGGAGGACCGGGGGCACAGATACGCAGTATTTT. Its protein is CASSIRRTGGTDTQYF.

This clone was detected only a few times. In nucleotides, the CDR3 is TGTGCCAGCAGTCGGGACGACGCTAACTATGGCTACACCTTC. It specifies CASSRDDANYGYTF. The rearrangement links TRBV11-1 to TRBJ1-2, with a possible D match to TRBD1 (5 bases). CDR1 is SGHAT, CDR2 FQDESV, per germline (reference sequence). V lost 6 bases and J lost 0, with 11 bases in between. CDR3 length equals 14 residues.

The chain carries TRBV7-6 and TRBJ2-3; 15 bases match TRBD2. The CDR3 is 18 amino acids. Germline trimming cut 3 bases from V and 0 bases from J; bases unmatched to any gene: 4. Germline V gene lookup returns CDR1 SGHVS and CDR2 FNYEAQ. Here the CDR3 reads CASSLGLAGGLSTDTQYF. CDR3 in DNA: TGTGCCAGCAGCTTGGGACTAGCGGGGGGTCTAAGCACAGATACGCAGTATTTT.

This chain joins TRBV5-1 and TRBJ2-7, with D perhaps given as TRBD1 or TRBD2 (5 bases each). There are 18 residues in the CDR3. The V and J ends lost 4 bases and 2 bases respectively, with 25 bases between them. Germline V lookup: CDR1 SGHRS, CDR2 YFSETQ. CDR3 in DNA: TGCGCCAGCAGCCCCCTACCTTCATCGTCGGGGCGGACCTACGAGCAGTACTTC. Translating it yields CASSPLPSSSGRTYEQYF.

V and J are TRBV6-5 and TRBJ2-1; 11 positions match TRBD2. Germline V gene lookup returns CDR1 MNHEY and CDR2 SVGAGI. V dropped 2 bases and J dropped 9; count of bases not matched to a gene: 9. The length of the CDR3 is 16 residues. Here the CDR3 reads CASSYVTSGGSGEQFF. CDR3 DNA: TGTGCCAGCAGTTACGTTACTAGCGGGGGAAGCGGTGAGCAGTTCTTC.

The chain is built from TRBV29-1 and TRBJ2-5, with 8 positions matching TRBD2. The CDR3 covers 13 residues. The V and J ends lost 4 bases and 1 base, in that order; junction bases with no gene match: 2. Germline lookup yields CDR1 SQVTM and CDR2 ANQGSEA. The CDR3 spells CSVVAGGQETQYF. The CDR3 nucleotides are TGCAGCGTTGTGGCGGGGGGCCAAGAGACCCAGTACTTC. The full variable domain, with the rest looked up from reference TRBV29-1 and TRBJ2-5, is SAVISQKPSRDICQRGTSLTIQCQVDSQVTMMFWYRQQPGQSLTLIATANQGSEATYESGFVIDKFPISRPNLTFSTLTVSNMSPEDSSIYLCSVVAGGQETQYFGPGTRLLVL.

The chain carries TRBV19 and TRBJ2-1; TRBD1 matches 9 bases. J gave up 7 bases and V 5 bases, and 6 bases lay outside the gene matches. This CDR3 contains 14 residues. The germline V gene has CDR1 LNHDA and CDR2 SQIVND (reference sequence). The CDR3 sequence: CASSFTGGVNEQFF. The CDR3 region has the DNA TGTGCCAGTAGTTTTACAGGGGGCGTGAATGAGCAGTTCTTC.

V gene TRBV9 combines with J gene TRBJ2-7; D might be TRBD2 (5 bases). The CDR3 has 15 amino acids. Between the trimmed V and J ends, which lost 4 bases and 3 bases, there was a span of 17 bases. Germline CDR1 and CDR2: SGDLS and YYNGEE. Here the CDR3 reads CASSRDLGEGYEQYF. The DNA of the CDR3 is TGTGCCAGCAGCCGTGACCTGGGCGAGGGCTACGAGCAGTACTTC.

The chain uses TRBV19 and TRBJ1-1, with D perhaps TRBD1 (5 bases). Trimming shortened V by 4 bases and J by 1 base, and 10 bases separated the two germline ends. From germline, CDR1 is LNHDA and CDR2 SQIVND (reference sequence). This CDR3 is built from 14 residues. The CDR3 nucleotides read TGTGCCAGTAGTACCGGACACTCGAACACTGAAGCTTTCTTT. Its protein product is CASSTGHSNTEAFF. Filled out from reference TRBV19 and TRBJ1-1, the complete variable domain reads DGGITQSPKYLFRKEGQNVTLSCEQNLNHDAMYWYRQDPGQGLRLIYYSQIVNDFQKGDIAEGYSVSREKKESFPLTVTSAQKNPTAFYLCASSTGHSNTEAFFGQGTRLTVV.

This chain links TRBV29-1 with TRBJ1-2; 11 nucleotides match TRBD1. The CDR3 length is 13 residues. The J segment lost 2 bases and the V segment lost 6 bases, leaving 2 bases of the junction unmatched. Per the germline V gene, CDR1 is SQVTM and CDR2 is ANQGSEA. CDR3 region: CSVGDRGNYGYTF. CDR3 bases: TGCAGCGTGGGGGACAGGGGGAACTATGGCTACACCTTC.

The chain is built from TRBV5-1 and TRBJ2-7, with 9 bases identical to TRBD1. Germline V CDR1 and CDR2: SGHRS, YFSETQ. J lost 3 bases, V lost 5 bases, and 9 bases had no gene match. The CDR3 runs to 15 residues. CDR3 sequence (DNA): TGCGCCAGCAGTCGTACAGGGGGCGGTCTCTACGAGCAGTACTTC. Its translation is CASSRTGGGLYEQYF.

This clone was detected only once. The rearrangement links TRBV5-1 to TRBJ2-7; D call uncertain. The CDR3 is 15 amino acids. V was trimmed by 5 bases and J by 3 bases, leaving 18 bases between them. The germline CDR1 and CDR2 sequences are SGHRS and YFSETQ. The CDR3: CASSPRASMGYEQYF. DNA of the CDR3: TGCGCCAGCAGTCCGAGAGCCTCTATGGGCTACGAGCAGTACTTC.

The V and J genes are TRBV7-2 and TRBJ2-1; 7 bases map to TRBD2. The germline V gene encodes CDR1 SGHTA and CDR2 FQGNSA. This CDR3 has 15 amino acids. J was trimmed by 7 bases and V by 1 base; bases with no gene match: 7. The CDR3 loop reads CASSLVGGLGNEQFF. The CDR3 coding sequence is TGTGCCAGCAGCTTAGTCGGGGGGTTGGGTAATGAGCAGTTCTTC. The full variable domain, in which reference TRBV7-2 and TRBJ2-1 provide the parts outside the CDR3, is GAGVSQSPSNKVTEKGKDVELRCDPISGHTALYWYRQSLGQGLEFLIYFQGNSAPDKSGLPSDRFSAERTGGSVSTLTIQRTQQEDSAVYLCASSLVGGLGNEQFFGPGTRLTVL.

The gene calls are TRBV3-1 (or the pseudogene TRBV3-2) and TRBJ1-1, with TRBD1 matching 7 bases. Trimming cost V 8 bases and J 1 base; bases outside gene matches: 4. Per the germline V gene, CDR1 is LGHDT and CDR2 is YNNKEL (reference sequence). The CDR3 contains 13 residues. The chain's CDR3 is CASRDRANTEAFF. The CDR3, as DNA: TGTGCCAGCCGGGACAGAGCGAACACTGAAGCTTTCTTT.